These 27 T cell receptor beta chains were all obtained from the same sample, sequenced in a study of blood T cell repertoires in COVID-19. The protocol was immunoSEQ multiplex PCR, while the TCRdb copy is restricted to in-frame clones and leaves out a portion. Of about 130,000 clones listed, 75% to 90% are singletons. The sequencing sample was made of peripheral blood. These receptors were taken from a woman of 80 years or more with COVID-19, enrolled during active disease.

The chain combines TRBV3-1 (or the pseudogene TRBV3-2) with TRBJ2-7; maybe TRBD2 (6 bases). The CDR3 consists of 14 residues. Trimming cost V 0 bases and J 5 bases, with 11 bases left between them. Germline CDR1 is LGHDT and CDR2 is YNNKEL (reference sequence). The CDR3 region has the DNA TGTGCCAGCAGCCAAGATATAAGGAGGGACGAGCAGTACTTC. Translating it yields CASSQDIRRDEQYF.

The chain joins TRBV19 to TRBJ2-2; D is unclear. V dropped 4 bases and J dropped 1 base, with 7 bases sitting between them. Germline assignment: CDR1 LNHDA and CDR2 SQIVND (reference sequence). This CDR3 is 14 amino acids long. This CDR3 is CASSNPRNTGELFF. The CDR3 DNA reads as TGTGCCAGTAGTAATCCCCGGAACACCGGGGAGCTGTTTTTT.

In nucleotides, the CDR3 is TGTGCCAGCAGTTTACTAGGGACAGGGAATAATTCACCCCTCCACTTT. This sequence encodes CASSLLGTGNNSPLHF. The rearrangement joins TRBV27 to TRBJ1-6; 9 nucleotides agree with TRBD1. Looked up from germline, CDR1 is MNHEY and CDR2 is SMNVEV (reference sequence). With V trimmed by 2 bases and J by 5 bases, 4 bases remained unmatched. The CDR3 is 16 amino acids.

The chain is built from TRBV7-2 and TRBJ2-2; 13 bases are a match to TRBD2. J gave up 1 base and V 4 bases, and 6 bases lay outside the gene matches. This CDR3 is built from 18 residues. Germline-derived CDR1 and CDR2 are SGHTA and FQGNSA. The CDR3 protein is CASSSGLAGSLNTGELFF. CDR3 nucleotides: TGTGCCAGCAGCTCGGGACTAGCGGGGAGTCTGAACACCGGGGAGCTGTTTTTT.

The V and J genes are TRBV27 and TRBJ2-1; TRBD2 agrees at 12 bases. CDR3 length equals 18 residues. CDR1 MNHEY and CDR2 SMNVEV come from the germline V gene (reference sequence). Losses at the gene ends were 2 bases for V and 1 base for J; bases not matched to a gene: 6. CDR3 in DNA: TGTGCCAGCAGTTTAGAATGGCTAGCGGGAGGGTCCTACAATGAGCAGTTCTTC. It translates to CASSLEWLAGGSYNEQFF.

This clone was recorded once. The V and J genes are TRBV18 and TRBJ2-7, with TRBD2 matching 10 bases. From germline, CDR1 is KGHSH and CDR2 LQKENI. The CDR3 is made up of 13 amino acids. V shed 2 bases, J shed 10 bases, and the junction held 5 bases outside the gene matches. This CDR3 reads CASSPGTSATQYF. DNA of the CDR3: TGTGCCAGCTCACCAGGGACTAGCGCCACCCAGTACTTC.

This chain links TRBV7-8 with TRBJ1-6, with D perhaps matching TRBD1 (5 bases). V was shortened by 2 bases and J by 7 bases, with 12 bases between the two germline ends. The CDR3 is made up of 15 amino acids. Germline assignment: CDR1 SGHVS and CDR2 FQNEAQ. The CDR3 DNA reads TGTGCCAGCAGCTTAAGGACAACCCTAAATTCACCCCTCCACTTT. This gives the protein CASSLRTTLNSPLHF.

This clone turned up a few times. The rearrangement links TRBV7-9 to TRBJ2-7; 7 bases align to TRBD1. This CDR3 contains 14 residues. With V trimmed by 5 bases and J by 3 bases, 7 bases remained unmatched. Germline V lookup: CDR1 SEHNR, CDR2 FQNEAQ (reference sequence). The CDR3 DNA follows: TGTGCCAGCAGCCCCGACAGGGATCTCTACGAGCAGTACTTC. It specifies CASSPDRDLYEQYF.

The DNA of the CDR3 is TGTGCCAGCAGCTTCTTTCCTAGTGTCGTCAATGAGCAGTTCTTC. Its translation is CASSFFPSVVNEQFF. This chain uses TRBV5-4 with TRBJ2-1; no firm D call. The germline CDR1 and CDR2 sequences are SGHNT and YYREEE (reference sequence). V lost 2 bases to trimming and J lost 6 bases, with 15 bases between them. The CDR3 covers 15 residues.

This chain joins TRBV6-2 or TRBV6-3 and TRBJ2-5; perhaps TRBD1 as D (5 bases). Germline CDR1 is MNHEY and CDR2 is SVGEGT. The CDR3 extends over 13 amino acids. V was pared by 5 bases and J by 4 bases, with 11 bases between. Here the CDR3 reads CASSRGIGETQYF. CDR3 sequence (DNA): TGTGCCAGCAGTAGGGGTATTGGAGAGACCCAGTACTTC.

The V and J genes are TRBV13 and TRBJ1-3; TRBD1 agrees at 10 bases. This CDR3 is built from 15 residues. Per germline, CDR1 PRHDT and CDR2 FYEKMQ (reference sequence). After removal of 5 bases from V and 8 bases from J, the junction contained 9 bases not matched to a gene. For the CDR3, the DNA is TGTGCCAGCAGCCTCCGGGACAGGGGAAGGGACACCATATATTTT. This gives the protein CASSLRDRGRDTIYF.

In its sample, this clone was seen once. The V call is TRBV6-2 or TRBV6-3, the J call TRBJ2-7; D possibly corresponds to TRBD2 (6 bases). Per germline, CDR1 MNHEY and CDR2 SVGEGT. Trimming shortened V by 0 bases and J by 1 base, and 16 bases separated the two germline ends. The CDR3 extends over 17 amino acids. The CDR3 region is CASSYSGVWRESYEQYF. CDR3 bases: TGTGCCAGCAGTTACTCAGGGGTTTGGCGGGAATCCTACGAGCAGTACTTC.

This chain links TRBV5-6 with TRBJ2-7; the match to TRBD1 covers 7 bases. This CDR3 comprises 12 residues. Germline V CDR1 and CDR2: SGHDT, YYEEEE. V trimming: 4 bases; J trimming: 4 bases; junction bases outside the gene matches: 2. The CDR3 reads CASSPRGYEQYF. The CDR3 nucleotides are TGTGCCAGCAGCCCCAGGGGGTACGAGCAGTACTTC.

The V and J genes are TRBV9 and TRBJ2-5, with D perhaps matching TRBD2 (5 bases). CDR3 length equals 15 residues. The germline gives CDR1 SGDLS, CDR2 YYNGEE. Deletions cut 0 bases from V and 5 bases from J, with 14 bases between. CDR3 loop: CASSVAFGESETQYF. The CDR3 bases are TGTGCCAGCAGCGTAGCTTTCGGGGAGAGTGAGACCCAGTACTTC.

A remark on this clone: An end of the junction does not agree with germline; a read error may underlie this. This sequence joins TRBV7-7 and TRBJ2-1, with 7 bases that match TRBD2. The CDR3 has 15 amino acids. The germline gives CDR1 SSHAT, CDR2 FNYEAQ (reference sequence). CDR3 protein: CASSLESGKRGEQFF. CDR3 coding DNA: TGTGCTAGCAGCTTAGAAAGCGGGAAAAGAGGTGAGCAGTTCTTC.

The chain carries TRBV19 and TRBJ1-2; D is uncertain. The V gene lost 5 bases and the J gene lost 4 bases, with 11 bases spanning the gap. CDR3 length: 13 residues. Germline CDR1 reads LNHDA; CDR2 reads SQIVND (reference sequence). The CDR3 DNA sequence: TGTGCCAGTAGTCCCCCGGACTTCTATGGCTACACCTTC. Its translation: CASSPPDFYGYTF.

The chain recombines TRBV10-3 with TRBJ2-7, with TRBD2 matching over 13 bases. This CDR3 is 16 amino acids long. J gave up 0 bases and V 4 bases, and 3 bases lay outside the gene matches. CDR1 is ENHRY and CDR2 is SYGVKD in the germline V gene. CDR3 nucleotides: TGTGCCATCAGTGGGAGGACTAGCGGGAGCTCCTACGAGCAGTACTTC. Protein: CAISGRTSGSSYEQYF.

The chain joins TRBV4-1 to TRBJ1-2; 9 positions match TRBD1. The V gene end was trimmed by 0 bases and the J gene end by 5 bases; junction bases not matched to a gene: 10. This CDR3 has 17 residues. The germline gives CDR1 MGHRA, CDR2 YSYEKL. CDR3 in DNA: TGCGCCAGCAGCCAAGATCTAGGGACAGGGAGATGGTATGGCTACACCTTC. It yields the protein CASSQDLGTGRWYGYTF.

The V gene is TRBV27, the J gene TRBJ2-3; TRBD2 is a possible D gene (5 bases). Germline V gives CDR1 MNHEY, CDR2 SMNVEV (reference sequence). With 7 bases removed from V and 9 bases from J, the gap between germline ends came to 23 bases. The CDR3 consists of 15 residues. The CDR3 DNA is TGTGCCAGCACCCAGCTAGCTACACGGACGGAAACGCAGTATTTT. The encoded protein is CASTQLATRTETQYF.

The chain links TRBV4-1 to TRBJ2-7, with 7 bases lining up with TRBD2. Per germline, CDR1 MGHRA and CDR2 YSYEKL. CDR3 length equals 17 residues. J was trimmed by 2 bases and V by 0 bases; bases with no gene match: 10. The CDR3 DNA is TGCGCCAGCAGCCAAGATGTTCTACCTAGCGGAACCTACGAGCAGTACTTC. Protein sequence: CASSQDVLPSGTYEQYF.

The chain has TRBV27 and TRBJ1-1, with D perhaps TRBD1 (5 bases). Germline V lookup: CDR1 MNHEY, CDR2 SMNVEV (reference sequence). The length of the CDR3 is 17 residues. Trimming pared 5 bases from V and 1 base from J, leaving 20 bases between. CDR3 sequence (DNA): TGTGCCAGCAGTGCAGGACACACCATTGATAAGAACACTGAAGCTTTCTTT. Protein: CASSAGHTIDKNTEAFF.

The rearrangement uses TRBV12-3 or TRBV12-4 and TRBJ1-1; D gene unclear. The CDR3 is 11 amino acids. With 4 bases removed from V and 10 bases from J, the gap between germline ends came to 10 bases. CDR3 protein: CASSSRRRAFF. CDR3 bases: TGTGCCAGCAGTTCCAGACGGAGAGCTTTCTTT.

This chain joins TRBV18 and TRBJ1-2; no clear D gene. V lost 5 bases and J lost 7, with 11 bases in between. CDR1 is KGHSH, CDR2 LQKENI, per germline. This CDR3 spans 12 amino acids. CDR3: CASSSGYRGYTF. The DNA for the CDR3 is TGTGCCAGCTCATCGGGGTATCGTGGCTACACCTTC.

The genes are TRBV10-3 and TRBJ1-1; D is possibly TRBD1 (5 bases). V was pared by 7 bases and J by 1 base, with 7 bases between. CDR1 and CDR2 (germline): ENHRY, SYGVKD. The CDR3 runs to 12 residues. In DNA form, the CDR3 reads TGTGCCATCAATAGGGGGAACACTGAAGCTTTCTTT. Amino acids: CAINRGNTEAFF.

This rearrangement joins TRBV29-1 to TRBJ1-1, with D uncertain. Germline V gives CDR1 SQVTM, CDR2 ANQGSEA. The CDR3 is made up of 11 amino acids. V gave up 7 bases and J gave up 1 base, with 7 bases separating them. In nucleotides, the CDR3 is TGCAGCGGTAGATCGAACACTGAAGCTTTCTTT. It codes for CSGRSNTEAFF.

The rearrangement joins TRBV19 to TRBJ1-1; 7 positions match TRBD1. Germline CDR1 and CDR2: LNHDA and SQIVND (reference sequence). Trimming cost V 5 bases and J 7 bases; bases outside gene matches: 7. The CDR3 extends over 13 amino acids. The CDR3: CASSETGVGEAFF. The CDR3 DNA reads as TGTGCCAGTAGTGAAACAGGGGTGGGTGAAGCTTTCTTT.

The V and J genes are TRBV19 and TRBJ2-3, with D maybe TRBD2 (6 bases). Per the germline V gene, CDR1 is LNHDA and CDR2 is SQIVND (reference sequence). The CDR3 consists of 16 residues. The germline V and J ends were trimmed by 7 bases and 2 bases, with 19 bases remaining between them. The CDR3 DNA sequence: TGTGCCAGTACCAACGGAGGAGGGACCCTCACAGATACGCAGTATTTT. Amino acids: CASTNGGGTLTDTQYF.